A selection of T cell receptor beta chains follows, all from one sample in a study of shared clonotypes between healthy human individuals. The protocol was immunoSEQ multiplex PCR, while the TCRdb copy is restricted to in-frame clones and leaves out a portion. The sample lists 950,000 to 1,300,000 clones, 60% to 80% occurring once. Sequenced sample: memory CD4+ T cells sorted from blood. These TCRs come from a man aged 18 to 30 in good health. Each CDR3 is given with its conserved first and last residue. D genes are given only for firm matches. A row's size may be missing; if present it is once, few, many or a size class.

clone size	V gene	J gene	D gene	CDR3 protein	CDR3 DNA
.	TRBV6-1	TRBJ1-4	.	CASRPRGPNEKLFF	TGTGCCAGCAGACCCAGGGGACCTAATGAAAAACTGTTTTTT
.	TRBV10-3	TRBJ1-5	TRBD1	CAISEDRAQPQHF	TGTGCCATCAGTGAAGACAGGGCTCAGCCCCAGCATTTT
.	TRBV10-3	TRBJ1-4	.	CAISGGNEKLFF	TGTGCCATCAGTGGGGGTAACGAAAAACTGTTTTTT
.	TRBV9	TRBJ2-5	.	CASSGPGTTSETQYF	TGTGCCAGCAGCGGCCCCGGGACAACGAGTGAGACCCAGTACTTC
.	TRBV6-1	TRBJ2-7	TRBD2	CASSEDGRDSYEQYF	TGTGCCAGCAGTGAGGACGGGAGGGACTCCTACGAGCAGTACTTC
once	TRBV30	TRBJ2-7	.	CAWGRADEQYF	TGTGCGTGGGGAAGGGCGGACGAGCAGTACTTC
.	TRBV28	TRBJ2-2	TRBD2	CASRSGGANTGELFF	TGTGCCAGCAGAAGTGGGGGGGCGAACACCGGGGAGCTGTTTTTT
.	TRBV18	TRBJ2-1	.	CASSPPRPKGNEQFF	TGTGCCAGCTCACCACCGAGACCCAAGGGGAATGAGCAGTTCTTC
.	TRBV27	TRBJ2-1	.	CASGLRGIAYNEQFF	TGTGCCAGCGGCCTGAGGGGGATTGCCTACAATGAGCAGTTCTTC
few	TRBV27	TRBJ2-7	.	CASSLSLGQGLFGEQYF	TGTGCCAGCAGTTTATCTCTCGGGCAGGGATTGTTCGGCGAGCAGTACTTC
.	TRBV2	TRBJ1-2	TRBD1	CASSGQGAGGYTF	TGTGCCAGCAGTGGACAGGGGGCCGGCGGCTACACCTTC
.	TRBV7-9	TRBJ1-5	.	CASSSGSQPQHF	TGTGCCAGCAGCTCGGGTAGTCAGCCCCAGCATTTT
once	TRBV5-6	TRBJ2-3	.	CASSLEDTQYF	TGTGCCAGCAGCTTGGAGGATACGCAGTATTTT
.	TRBV6-1	TRBJ2-3	TRBD1	CASSDGTGHTDTQYF	TGTGCCAGCAGCGACGGGACAGGGCACACAGATACGCAGTATTTT
.	TRBV5-1	TRBJ1-1	TRBD1	CASSFGTGEAFF	TGCGCCAGCAGCTTCGGGACAGGGGAAGCTTTCTTT
.	TRBV10-3	TRBJ1-1	TRBD1	CAIRLDREGRAFF	TGTGCCATTCGCCTCGACAGGGAGGGGAGAGCTTTCTTT
.	TRBV5-1	TRBJ2-7	.	CASSNRDKALVRPPEQYF	TGCGCCAGCAGCAACCGGGACAAGGCCCTAGTTAGACCTCCCGAGCAGTACTTC
.	TRBV5-5	TRBJ2-1	.	CASSLAIWQRSYNEQFF	TGTGCCAGCAGCTTGGCAATTTGGCAGCGGTCCTACAATGAGCAGTTCTTC
.	TRBV5-4	TRBJ1-6	.	CASSLAGSSNSPLHF	TGTGCCAGCAGCTTGGCGGGGTCCTCTAATTCACCCCTCCACTTT
.	TRBV5-1	TRBJ2-5	.	CASTIGGSYGETQYF	TGCGCCAGCACCATCGGAGGGAGCTATGGGGAGACCCAGTACTTC
.	TRBV6-5	TRBJ1-1	.	CASRTPTGSTEAFF	TGTGCCAGCAGGACCCCGACAGGATCCACTGAAGCTTTCTTT
.	TRBV7-2	TRBJ1-5	.	CASSAWVDSNQPQHF	TGTGCCAGCAGCGCCTGGGTTGATAGCAATCAGCCCCAGCATTTT
.	TRBV6-1	TRBJ2-7	TRBD2	CASSVTSAVSYEQYF	TGTGCCAGCAGTGTGACTAGCGCTGTCTCCTACGAGCAGTACTTC
.	TRBV18	TRBJ2-7	.	CASSPWDDEQYF	TGTGCCAGCTCACCTTGGGACGACGAGCAGTACTTC
few	TRBV4-3	TRBJ1-4	TRBD1	CASSRLAWGQGYEKLFF	TGCGCCAGCAGCCGCCTGGCTTGGGGACAGGGTTATGAAAAACTGTTTTTT
.	TRBV5-1	TRBJ2-5	.	CASSLSGGQETQYF	TGCGCCAGCAGCTTGTCGGGCGGCCAAGAGACCCAGTACTTC
few	TRBV6-5	TRBJ1-2	TRBD1	CASSYTGQDYGYTF	TGTGCCAGCAGTTACACCGGACAGGACTATGGCTACACCTTC
.	TRBV5-1	TRBJ2-7	TRBD1	CASSLGTGVSSYEQYF	TGCGCCAGCAGCTTAGGGACAGGGGTTAGCTCCTACGAGCAGTACTTC
.	TRBV11-2	TRBJ2-6	.	CASSLPGTAQGVLTF	TGTGCCAGCAGCTTACCCGGGACGGCCCAGGGGGTCCTGACTTTC
.	TRBV6-5	TRBJ1-2	.	CASSYNPTVANYGYTF	TGTGCCAGCAGTTACAATCCGACAGTAGCTAACTATGGCTACACCTTC
.	TRBV4-1	TRBJ1-6	.	CASSQDPAFITILSPLHF	TGCGCCAGCAGCCAAGATCCGGCGTTCATTACTATTCTGTCACCCCTCCACTTT
.	TRBV9	TRBJ1-3	.	CASSPRESIGNTIYF	TGTGCCAGCAGCCCCCGGGAAAGTATTGGAAACACCATATATTTT
.	TRBV10-3	TRBJ2-1	TRBD2	CAISATSGSKPYNEQFF	TGTGCCATCAGTGCCACTAGCGGGAGCAAGCCCTACAATGAGCAGTTCTTC
.	TRBV7-6	TRBJ2-2	.	CASSLRYSGKGTGELFF	TGTGCCAGCAGCCTCCGTTACAGTGGAAAGGGCACCGGGGAGCTGTTTTTT
once	TRBV9	TRBJ1-6	.	CASSPQELNSPLHF	TGTGCCAGCAGCCCCCAGGAACTTAATTCACCCCTCCACTTT
.	TRBV28	TRBJ1-3	.	CASSLPPATIYF	TGTGCCAGCAGTTTACCCCCAGCCACCATATATTTT
.	TRBV5-1	TRBJ1-5	.	CASRQDPGGNQPQHF	TGCGCCAGCAGACAGGACCCAGGGGGCAATCAGCCCCAGCATTTT
.	TRBV14	TRBJ2-1	.	CASSQAGRNEQFF	TGTGCCAGCAGCCAAGCTGGGAGAAATGAGCAGTTCTTC
.	TRBV5-6	TRBJ1-2	.	CASSLGRGDYGYTF	TGTGCCAGCAGCTTGGGCAGGGGAGACTATGGCTACACCTTC
.	TRBV2	TRBJ1-5	TRBD1	CASSDDRGVQPQHF	TGTGCCAGCAGTGACGACAGGGGAGTACAGCCCCAGCATTTT
many	TRBV27	TRBJ2-7	.	CASSLRAGFSLEQYF	TGTGCCAGCAGTTTGCGCGCAGGGTTTTCGCTCGAGCAGTACTTC
.	TRBV5-1	TRBJ2-7	.	CASSFPGSEQYF	TGCGCCAGCAGCTTCCCCGGTTCCGAGCAGTACTTC
.	TRBV7-2	TRBJ2-1	.	CASSLGQFNEQFF	TGTGCCAGCAGCTTAGGCCAGTTCAATGAGCAGTTCTTC
.	TRBV19	TRBJ1-2	.	CASRRGHVYGYTF	TGTGCCAGTAGACGGGGACATGTGTATGGCTACACCTTC
.	TRBV5-1	TRBJ2-1	.	CASSLTGTNEQFF	TGCGCCAGCAGCTTGACAGGGACCAATGAGCAGTTCTTC
.	TRBV7-2	TRBJ2-2	TRBD2	CASSPLNSGPTGELFF	TGTGCCAGCAGCCCACTTAATAGCGGGCCCACCGGGGAGCTGTTTTTT
.	TRBV2	TRBJ1-3	.	CASSEMGGAGNTIYF	TGTGCCAGCAGTGAAATGGGGGGGGCTGGAAACACCATATATTTT
.	TRBV5-4	TRBJ2-1	.	CASSLAGGDNEQFF	TGTGCCAGCAGCTTGGCTGGGGGCGACAATGAGCAGTTCTTC